This T cell receptor (beta chain) was recorded in a study of blood T cell repertoires in COVID-19. Sequencing was performed with immunoSEQ multiplex PCR; in TCRdb, only in-frame clones are kept and a portion is missing. The repertoire holds about 350,000 clones, with about 90% as singletons. Recruitment covered 20 to 25 US areas and drew participants whose ages spanned roughly 18 to 100 years. Self-reported history from a screening survey and questionnaire set each donor's cohort. Donors in Cohort 3 counted as recovered after two negative PCRs, clearance, or symptom resolution. The sequenced material came from PBMCs or T cells enriched from blood (not recorded which). The clonotype was recovered from a woman in her 30s who had recovered from COVID-19.

CDR3 sequence: CASSQGFASGYYEQYF. DNA of the CDR3: TGTGCCAGCAGCCAAGGGTTCGCTAGCGGCTACTACGAGCAGTACTTC. The chain is built from TRBV3-1 (or the pseudogene TRBV3-2) and TRBJ2-7; TRBD2 agrees at 7 bases. Germline loops: CDR1 LGHDT, CDR2 YNNKEL (reference sequence). V shed 1 base, J shed 3 bases, and the junction held 9 bases outside the gene matches. The CDR3 has 16 residues.